This T cell receptor (beta chain) was documented in a study of T cells in localized non-small cell lung cancer. The study's findings and limits: Uninvolved adjacent lung, not tumor, had the highest T cell clonality.

Germline lookup yields CDR1 SEHNR and CDR2 FQNEAQ (reference sequence). CDR3 length: 14 amino acids. Deletions cut 1 base from V and 7 bases from J, with 10 bases between. Generated by immunoSEQ multiplex PCR, the TCRdb table keeps only in-frame clones and is missing some. The table includes approximately 26,000 clones, around 85% detected once. This clone was seen once. Antigen specificity is unknown. The chain combines TRBV7-9 with TRBJ1-4; D is ambiguous. This clonotype was sampled from a man between 40 and 70 years old with stage III squamous cell lung carcinoma. The starting material was peripheral blood, obtained before any cancer treatment. The CDR3 region has the DNA TGTGCCAGCAGCTTAGGGGGAGGTGCTGAAAAACTGTTTTTT. Translation: CASSLGGGAEKLFF.